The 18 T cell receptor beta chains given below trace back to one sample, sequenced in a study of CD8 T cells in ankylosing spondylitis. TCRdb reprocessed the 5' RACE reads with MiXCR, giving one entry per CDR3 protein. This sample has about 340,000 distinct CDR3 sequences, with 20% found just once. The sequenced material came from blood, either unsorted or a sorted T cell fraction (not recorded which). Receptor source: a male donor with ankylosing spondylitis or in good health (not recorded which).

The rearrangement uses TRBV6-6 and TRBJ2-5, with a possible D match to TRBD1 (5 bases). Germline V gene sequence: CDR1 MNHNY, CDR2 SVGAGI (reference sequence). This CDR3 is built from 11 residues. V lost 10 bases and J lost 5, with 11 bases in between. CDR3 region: CATQVRETQYF. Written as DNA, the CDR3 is TGTGCCACACAGGTGCGGGAGACCCAGTACTTC.

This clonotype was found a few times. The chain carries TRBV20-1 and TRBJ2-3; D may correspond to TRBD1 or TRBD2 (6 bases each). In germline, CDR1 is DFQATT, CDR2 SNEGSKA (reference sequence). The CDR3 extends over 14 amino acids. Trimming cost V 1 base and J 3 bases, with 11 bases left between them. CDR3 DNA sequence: TGCAGTGCTAGAGGGGGGGCAAGGACAGATACGCAGTATTTT. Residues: CSARGGARTDTQYF.

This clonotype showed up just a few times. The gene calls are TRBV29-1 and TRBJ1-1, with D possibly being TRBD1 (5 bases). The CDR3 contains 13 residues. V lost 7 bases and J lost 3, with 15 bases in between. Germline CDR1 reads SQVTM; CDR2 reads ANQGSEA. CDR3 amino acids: CSGSGGGDTEAFF. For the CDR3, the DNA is TGCAGCGGTTCCGGGGGAGGGGACACTGAAGCTTTCTTT.

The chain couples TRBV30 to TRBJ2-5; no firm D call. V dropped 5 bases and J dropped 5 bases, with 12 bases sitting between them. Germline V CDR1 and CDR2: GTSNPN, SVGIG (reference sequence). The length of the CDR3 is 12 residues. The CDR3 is CAWSVDRETQYF. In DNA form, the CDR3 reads TGTGCCTGGTCAGTAGACCGGGAGACCCAGTACTTC.

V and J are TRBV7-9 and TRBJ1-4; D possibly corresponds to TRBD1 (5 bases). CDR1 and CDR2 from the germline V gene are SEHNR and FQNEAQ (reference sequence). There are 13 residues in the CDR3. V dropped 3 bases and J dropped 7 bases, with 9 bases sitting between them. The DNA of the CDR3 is TGTGCCAGCAGCTTCACAGGAAGTGAAAAACTGTTTTTT. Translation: CASSFTGSEKLFF.

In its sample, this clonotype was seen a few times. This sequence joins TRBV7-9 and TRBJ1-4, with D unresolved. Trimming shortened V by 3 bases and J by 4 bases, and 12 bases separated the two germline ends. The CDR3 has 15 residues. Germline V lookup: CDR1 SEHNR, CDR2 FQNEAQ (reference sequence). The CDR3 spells CASSFGRLDNEKLFF. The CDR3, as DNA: TGTGCCAGCAGCTTCGGACGGCTCGATAATGAAAAACTGTTTTTT.

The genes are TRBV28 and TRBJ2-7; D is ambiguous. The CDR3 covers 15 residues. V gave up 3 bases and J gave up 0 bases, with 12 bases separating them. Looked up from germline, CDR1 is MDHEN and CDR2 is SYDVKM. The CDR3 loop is CASSFLSDPSYEQYF. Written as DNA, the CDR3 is TGTGCCAGCAGTTTTCTGTCAGACCCCTCCTACGAGCAGTACTTC.

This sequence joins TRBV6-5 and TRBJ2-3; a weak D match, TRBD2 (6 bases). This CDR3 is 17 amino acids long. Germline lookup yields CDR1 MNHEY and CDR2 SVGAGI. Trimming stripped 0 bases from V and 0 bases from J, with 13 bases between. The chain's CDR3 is CASSYSIELASTDTQYF. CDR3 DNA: TGTGCCAGCAGTTACTCGATTGAACTAGCTAGCACAGATACGCAGTATTTT.

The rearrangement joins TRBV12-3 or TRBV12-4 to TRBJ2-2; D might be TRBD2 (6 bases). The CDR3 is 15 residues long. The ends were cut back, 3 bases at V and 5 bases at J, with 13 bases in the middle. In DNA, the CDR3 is TGTGCCAGCAGTTTTGCGGGGTCTGGGACCGGGGAGCTGTTTTTT. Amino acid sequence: CASSFAGSGTGELFF.

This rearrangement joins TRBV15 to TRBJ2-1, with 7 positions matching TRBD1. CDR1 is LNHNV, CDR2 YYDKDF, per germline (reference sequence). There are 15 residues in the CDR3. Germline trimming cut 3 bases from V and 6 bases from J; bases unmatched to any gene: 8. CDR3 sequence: CATSRTGFLGNEQFF. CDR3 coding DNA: TGTGCCACCAGCAGGACAGGGTTTCTTGGCAATGAGCAGTTCTTC. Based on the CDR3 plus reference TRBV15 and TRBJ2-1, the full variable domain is DAMVIQNPRYQVTQFGKPVTLSCSQTLNHNVMYWYQQKSSQAPKLLFHYYDKDFNNEADTPDNFQSRRPNTSFCFLDIRSPGLGDTAMYLCATSRTGFLGNEQFFGPGTRLTVL.

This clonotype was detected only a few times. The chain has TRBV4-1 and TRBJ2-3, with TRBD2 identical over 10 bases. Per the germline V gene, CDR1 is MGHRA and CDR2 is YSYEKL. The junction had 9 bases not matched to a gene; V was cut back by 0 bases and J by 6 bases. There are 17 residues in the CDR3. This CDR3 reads CASSQEVAGGLGDTQYF. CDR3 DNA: TGCGCCAGCAGCCAAGAAGTAGCGGGGGGCCTGGGGGATACGCAGTATTTT.

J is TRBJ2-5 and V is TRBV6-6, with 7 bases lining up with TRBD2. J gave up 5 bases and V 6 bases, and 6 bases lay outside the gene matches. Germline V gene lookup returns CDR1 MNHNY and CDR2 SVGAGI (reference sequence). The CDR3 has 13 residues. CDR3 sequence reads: CASSRLARETQYF. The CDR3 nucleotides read TGTGCCAGCAGCCGACTAGCCCGGGAGACCCAGTACTTC.

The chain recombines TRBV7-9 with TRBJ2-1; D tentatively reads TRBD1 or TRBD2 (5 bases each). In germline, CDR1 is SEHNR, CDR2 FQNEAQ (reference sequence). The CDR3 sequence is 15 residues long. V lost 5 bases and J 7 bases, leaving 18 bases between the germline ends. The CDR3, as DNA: TGTGCCAGCAGCCCTCGACGGGGCCTAAGGAATGAGCAGTTCTTC. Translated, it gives CASSPRRGLRNEQFF.

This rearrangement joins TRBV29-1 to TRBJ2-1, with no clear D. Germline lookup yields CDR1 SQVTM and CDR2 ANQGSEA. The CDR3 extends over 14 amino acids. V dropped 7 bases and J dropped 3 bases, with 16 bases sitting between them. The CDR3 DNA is TGCAGCGCAATCCTGGTCAGTGACTACAATGAGCAGTTCTTC. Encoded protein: CSAILVSDYNEQFF.

In DNA, the CDR3 is TGCGCCAGCAGCTTAAGTGGGCAGGCGCTCCAAGAGACCCAGTACTTC. It is translated as CASSLSGQALQETQYF. The chain joins TRBV4-1 to TRBJ2-5; D call uncertain. V was pared by 5 bases and J by 1 base, with 17 bases between. This CDR3 is 16 amino acids long. Germline CDR1 is MGHRA and CDR2 is YSYEKL.

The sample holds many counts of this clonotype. In DNA, the CDR3 is TGTGCCAGCAGCCTCCTGAATGAGCAGTTCTTC. Encoded protein: CASSLLNEQFF. The chain is built from TRBV4-2 and TRBJ2-1; the D is unclear. Germline loops: CDR1 LGHNA, CDR2 YNFKEQ. The CDR3 runs to 11 residues. V was cut by 4 bases and J by 7 bases, with 5 bases left in between.

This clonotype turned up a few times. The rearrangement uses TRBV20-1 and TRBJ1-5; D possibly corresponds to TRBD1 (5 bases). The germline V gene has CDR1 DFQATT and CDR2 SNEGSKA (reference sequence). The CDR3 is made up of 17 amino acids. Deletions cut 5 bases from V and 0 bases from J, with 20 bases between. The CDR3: CSAGGTDTYYSNQPQHF. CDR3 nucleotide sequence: TGCAGTGCTGGCGGGACGGACACTTATTATAGCAATCAGCCCCAGCATTTT.

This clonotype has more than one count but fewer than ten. The CDR3 coding sequence is TGTGCCAGCAGTTTGACTAGCGGGGAGGGGACCCAGTACTTC. Translating gives CASSLTSGEGTQYF. The chain carries TRBV12-3 or TRBV12-4 and TRBJ2-5, with TRBD2 matching 11 bases. This CDR3 contains 14 residues. V shed 3 bases and J 7 bases; nucleotides not matched to a gene: 4.